This TCR beta chain was profiled in a study of ipilimumab plus nivolumab after autologous stem cell transplantation. Study-level background: Median doses per patient: roughly five ipilimumab, about 8 nivolumab. Study findings and constraints: TCR repertoire, Treg phenotype and gut microbiota reportedly support more study of this approach.

Between the trimmed V and J ends, which lost 0 bases and 8 bases, there was a span of 16 bases. Looked up from germline, CDR1 is MGHRA and CDR2 is YSYEKL. The CDR3 consists of 15 residues. Profiled with immunoSEQ multiplex PCR; TCRdb holds only in-frame clones, not every one. The repertoire holds some 6,500 clones, with more than 80% as singletons. This clone was seen more than once but under ten times. Its antigen remains unknown. The clonotype was recovered from a female donor with multiple myeloma. The V gene is TRBV4-1, the J gene TRBJ1-2; D ambiguous. Specimen: PBMCs, collected in a trial of ipilimumab plus nivolumab as post-transplant consolidation. The DNA for the CDR3 is TGCGCCAGCAGCCAAGATGCCACCTACTTAGGAGGCTACACCTTC. It codes for CASSQDATYLGGYTF.